Below, 24 T cell receptor beta chains from the same sample are listed, as sequenced in a study of T cell responses to AZD1222 COVID-19 vaccine. Clones were read by immunoSEQ multiplex PCR, and TCRdb kept only the in-frame ones, dropping some. The data show about 98,000 clones, roughly nine tenths seen once. Sequenced material: peripheral blood, taken on day 0 of AZD1222 vaccination. These receptors were collected from an adult in good health.

The J gene is TRBJ1-1, the V gene TRBV30, with a possible D match to TRBD1 (6 bases). The CDR3 is 13 residues long. Deletions cut 5 bases from V and 4 bases from J, with 14 bases between. The germline gives CDR1 GTSNPN, CDR2 SVGIG (reference sequence). The chain's CDR3 is CAWVGGECTEAFF. DNA for the CDR3: TGTGCCTGGGTGGGGGGCGAGTGCACTGAAGCTTTCTTT.

The chain joins TRBV3-1 (or the pseudogene TRBV3-2) to TRBJ2-1; the D is unclear. Germline values: CDR1 LGHDT, CDR2 YNNKEL (reference sequence). This CDR3 region has 16 residues. Trimming cost V 1 base and J 4 bases, with 14 bases left between them. Written as DNA, the CDR3 is TGTGCCAGCAGCCAAGGCGGAGCCGACTCATACAATGAGCAGTTCTTC. Protein: CASSQGGADSYNEQFF.

This sequence joins TRBV29-1 and TRBJ1-4, with unresolved D. From germline, CDR1 is SQVTM and CDR2 ANQGSEA. The CDR3 is 14 residues long. V lost 6 bases and J lost 6, with 17 bases in between. DNA of the CDR3: TGCAGCGTCCAGCATACCCAGAGGGATGAAAAACTGTTTTTT. Protein: CSVQHTQRDEKLFF.

CDR3 region: CASSAQGGGQPQHF. Here the CDR3 DNA reads TGTGCCAGCAGCGCCCAAGGGGGGGGTCAGCCCCAGCATTTT. This chain uses TRBV7-2 with TRBJ1-5, with D tentatively TRBD1 (6 bases). The CDR3 sequence is 14 residues long. Looked up from germline, CDR1 is SGHTA and CDR2 is FQGNSA. With 5 bases removed from V and 6 bases from J, the gap between germline ends came to 14 bases.

The V call is TRBV19, the J call TRBJ1-5; TRBD1 matches at 9 bases. Unmatched junction bases numbered 4, after V lost 10 bases and J lost 0 bases. Germline values: CDR1 LNHDA, CDR2 SQIVND (reference sequence). The CDR3 runs to 14 residues. The CDR3 DNA is TGTGCCACGAGGACAGGGGATAGCAATCAGCCCCAGCATTTT. It encodes CATRTGDSNQPQHF.

The V gene is TRBV24-1, the J gene TRBJ2-5; 10 bases are shared with TRBD1. After removal of 4 bases from V and 2 bases from J, the junction contained 6 bases not matched to a gene. The CDR3 is 16 residues long. In germline, CDR1 is KGHDR, CDR2 SFDVKD. In DNA form, the CDR3 reads TGTGCCACCAGTGACCAAGGACAGGGGGGACAAGAGACCCAGTACTTC. Its translation is CATSDQGQGGQETQYF.

The chain has TRBV24-1 and TRBJ2-7; D call uncertain. The V end was cut by 4 bases, the J end by 7 bases, with 19 bases between. This CDR3 contains 15 residues. Germline CDR1 is KGHDR and CDR2 is SFDVKD. In DNA form, the CDR3 reads TGTGCCACCAGTGACTCCGGACCGGGCCGTGGAGAGCAGTACTTC. This codes for CATSDSGPGRGEQYF.

The genes are TRBV7-9 and TRBJ1-1; no clear D gene. Germline assignment: CDR1 SEHNR and CDR2 FQNEAQ (reference sequence). V gave up 1 base and J gave up 3 bases, with 9 bases separating them. This CDR3 is 14 amino acids long. The CDR3 DNA follows: TGTGCCAGCAGCTTAGGAGGTCTCCACACTGAAGCTTTCTTT. Amino acids: CASSLGGLHTEAFF.

V is TRBV30 and J is TRBJ1-5; D uncertain. The V and J ends lost 2 bases and 7 bases respectively, with 12 bases between them. The germline V gene has CDR1 GTSNPN and CDR2 SVGIG (reference sequence). The CDR3 has 13 amino acids. The CDR3 coding sequence is TGTGCCTGGAGTCTGGGAGATCGGCAGCCCCAGCATTTT. It encodes CAWSLGDRQPQHF.

The chain combines TRBV27 with TRBJ2-7; D is uncertain. Between the trimmed V and J ends, which lost 5 bases and 3 bases, there was a span of 8 bases. Germline CDR1 MNHEY, CDR2 SMNVEV (reference sequence). This CDR3 comprises 12 residues. The CDR3 region has the DNA TGTGCCAGCAGTACGGACGGCTACGAGCAGTACTTC. Amino acid sequence: CASSTDGYEQYF.

The rearrangement uses TRBV10-3 and TRBJ2-1; TRBD1 might be the D (8 bases). Germline V lookup: CDR1 ENHRY, CDR2 SYGVKD. V was trimmed by 9 bases and J by 5 bases, leaving 20 bases between them. The CDR3 totals 15 residues. CDR3 loop: CAIRGSGTGDNEQFF. The CDR3, as DNA: TGTGCCATTCGGGGGAGCGGGACAGGAGACAATGAGCAGTTCTTC.

The genes are TRBV2 and TRBJ1-1; 9 nucleotides agree with TRBD1. The CDR3 runs 18 residues. Looked up from germline, CDR1 is SNHLY and CDR2 is FYNNEI. V gave up 7 bases and J gave up 1 base; unmatched junction bases: 16. In DNA form, the CDR3 reads TGTGCCAGCAATGGCAAGGTGGGACAGGGAAGAGGGAACACTGAAGCTTTCTTT. Protein product: CASNGKVGQGRGNTEAFF.

V and J are TRBV11-2 and TRBJ2-3; 9 bases agree with TRBD1. The CDR3 covers 15 residues. V was clipped by 3 bases and J by 5 bases; unmatched bases: 6. CDR1 is SGHAT, CDR2 FQNNGV, per germline. The CDR3 reads CASSFNRGQGDTQYF. The CDR3 nucleotides read TGTGCCAGCAGCTTTAACAGGGGGCAGGGAGATACGCAGTATTTT.

The chain employs TRBV19 and TRBJ2-3; D ambiguous. The CDR3 spans 12 residues. Trimming removed 2 bases at V and 5 bases at J, with 5 bases between. Germline CDR1 LNHDA, CDR2 SQIVND (reference sequence). The CDR3 sequence: CASSISGDTQYF. The CDR3 DNA reads as TGTGCCAGTAGTATATCGGGAGATACGCAGTATTTT.

This chain uses TRBV11-2 with TRBJ2-3; D ambiguous. CDR1 is SGHAT and CDR2 is FQNNGV in the germline V gene. The CDR3 contains 11 residues. The V gene lost 5 bases and the J gene lost 2 bases, with 2 bases spanning the gap. CDR3 residues: CASSLTDTQYF. The DNA for the CDR3 is TGTGCCAGCAGCCTCACAGATACGCAGTATTTT.

Here the CDR3 DNA reads TGTGCCAGCAGTGTAGGGGGTTTCGACGAGCAGTACTTC. This gives the protein CASSVGGFDEQYF. This sequence joins TRBV25-1 and TRBJ2-7; the D gene is possibly TRBD1 (6 bases). V lost 4 bases and J lost 5, with 12 bases in between. The V gene's germline CDR1 is MGHDK and CDR2 SYGVNS. The CDR3 has 13 amino acids.

This chain connects TRBV28 to TRBJ1-6; D is uncertain. Trimming cost V 5 bases and J 0 bases, with 17 bases left between them. The CDR3 has 18 residues. Germline CDR1 is MDHEN and CDR2 is SYDVKM. The CDR3 region has the DNA TGTGCCAGCAGTCCCTCCCCTGCGATGAGCTCCTATAATTCACCCCTCCACTTT. Its translation: CASSPSPAMSSYNSPLHF. Variable domain in full (rest from reference TRBV28 and TRBJ1-6): DVKVTQSSRYLVKRTGEKVFLECVQDMDHENMFWYRQDPGLGLRLIYFSYDVKMKEKGDIPEGYSVSREKKERFSLILESASTNQTSMYLCASSPSPAMSSYNSPLHFGNGTRLTVT.

The chain recombines TRBV6-5 with TRBJ2-7, with D perhaps matching TRBD1 (6 bases). This CDR3 contains 15 residues. The V gene's germline CDR1 is MNHEY and CDR2 SVGAGI. The germline V and J ends were trimmed by 5 bases and 6 bases, with 20 bases remaining between them. The DNA for the CDR3 is TGTGCCAGCAGTACAGGGACACATCTATCGGCCGAGCAGTACTTC. Translation: CASSTGTHLSAEQYF.

V gene TRBV24-1 combines with J gene TRBJ2-1, with a possible D match to TRBD1 (5 bases). CDR3 length equals 14 residues. Deletions cut 0 bases from V and 5 bases from J, with 7 bases between. Per germline, CDR1 KGHDR and CDR2 SFDVKD. The CDR3 nucleotides read TGTGCCACCAGTGATTTGACAGGAGACAATGAGCAGTTCTTC. Translating gives CATSDLTGDNEQFF.

This chain joins TRBV25-1 and TRBJ1-1; D call uncertain. From germline, CDR1 is MGHDK and CDR2 SYGVNS. This CDR3 is 14 amino acids long. V was cut by 1 base and J by 4 bases, with 10 bases left in between. CDR3 amino acids: CASSELMAGTEAFF. DNA for the CDR3: TGTGCCAGCAGTGAATTGATGGCTGGCACTGAAGCTTTCTTT.

J is TRBJ1-2 and V is TRBV5-1, with 7 bases aligning to TRBD1. The CDR3 is 16 amino acids. CDR1 and CDR2 from the germline V gene are SGHRS and YFSETQ. The ends lost 0 bases at V and 4 bases at J; junction bases unmatched: 9. The CDR3 sequence is CASSLGVGQMSYGYTF. As DNA, the CDR3 is TGCGCCAGCAGCTTGGGAGTGGGACAGATGAGCTATGGCTACACCTTC.

V and J are TRBV11-2 and TRBJ2-1; D is ambiguous. The germline gives CDR1 SGHAT, CDR2 FQNNGV. The CDR3 is made up of 16 amino acids. Trimming stripped 3 bases from V and 0 bases from J, with 12 bases between. In DNA form, the CDR3 reads TGTGCCAGCAGCTTCGGCGCGGTAAGCTCCTACAATGAGCAGTTCTTC. It translates to CASSFGAVSSYNEQFF.

V gene TRBV6-5 combines with J gene TRBJ2-5; no reliable D call. Per germline, CDR1 MNHEY and CDR2 SVGAGI. V was pared by 6 bases and J by 5 bases, with 16 bases between. The CDR3 covers 14 residues. CDR3 DNA sequence: TGTGCCAGCAGGATTTCTTTTGTTGAGGAGACCCAGTACTTC. Encoded protein: CASRISFVEETQYF.

This chain links TRBV5-6 with TRBJ2-7; D uncertain. The V gene lost 2 bases and the J gene lost 1 base, with 7 bases spanning the gap. The CDR3 contains 13 residues. Germline V gene data show CDR1 as SGHDT and CDR2 as YYEEEE. CDR3 in amino acids: CASSFIASYEQYF. The CDR3 nucleotides are TGTGCCAGCAGCTTTATTGCGTCCTACGAGCAGTACTTC.